This TCR beta chain was obtained from a study of blood T cells in healthy people across ages. Study findings and constraints: Significant beta diversity loss was already apparent by age approximately 38, declining roughly linearly.

This CDR3 comprises 14 residues. In germline, CDR1 is MNHEY, CDR2 SVGAGI. V lost 6 bases, J lost 7 bases, and 19 bases lay in between. Concerning this clonotype: Its cognate antigen is unknown.

Combining a sample-barcoded 5' primer with a J-beta primer mix, a second PCR ran for roughly 6 to 11 cycles. In TCRdb, the 5' RACE reads were re-called with MiXCR into one record per CDR3 protein. The sample consists of 800,000 or so distinct CDR3 sequences, around 62% of them appearing once. Isolation per sample recovered at least 6.5 million PBMCs. This receptor was obtained from a man aged 30 to 39 in good health. What was sequenced was blood. The rearrangement uses TRBV6-5 and TRBJ2-7; D possibly corresponds to TRBD2 (5 bases). The CDR3 DNA reads TGTGCCAGCAGCCCCGTCCTCAGGTCGGGAGAGCAGTACTTC. This translates into CASSPVLRSGEQYF.